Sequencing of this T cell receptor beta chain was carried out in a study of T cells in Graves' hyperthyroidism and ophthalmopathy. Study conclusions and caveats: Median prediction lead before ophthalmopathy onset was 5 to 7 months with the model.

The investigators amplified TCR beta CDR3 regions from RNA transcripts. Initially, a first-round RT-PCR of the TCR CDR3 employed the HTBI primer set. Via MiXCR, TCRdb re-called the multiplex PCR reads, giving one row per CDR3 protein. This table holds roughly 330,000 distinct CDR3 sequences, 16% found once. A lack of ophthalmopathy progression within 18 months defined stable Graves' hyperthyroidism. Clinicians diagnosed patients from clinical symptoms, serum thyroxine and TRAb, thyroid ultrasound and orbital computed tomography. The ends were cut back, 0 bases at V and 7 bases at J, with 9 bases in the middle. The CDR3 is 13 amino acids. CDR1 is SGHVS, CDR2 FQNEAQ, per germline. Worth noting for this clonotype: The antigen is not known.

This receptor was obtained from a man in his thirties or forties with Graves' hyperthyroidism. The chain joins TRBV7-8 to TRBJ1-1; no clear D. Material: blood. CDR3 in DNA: TGTGCCAGCAGCTTAGCGCCGGGGATTGAAGCTTTCTTT. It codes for CASSLAPGIEAFF.